This is a list of T cell receptor beta chains from one sample in a study of T cells of healthy individuals. TCRdb passed the 5' RACE reads through MiXCR, listing each CDR3 protein once. The table has about 41,000 distinct CDR3 sequences, about 4.2% seen once. These receptors came from a human donor in good health. The CDR3 runs from the conserved cysteine through the conserved F or W. D genes are given only for firm matches. Some rows have no size entry. The others give once, few or many, or a class for an expanded clone.

D gene | J gene | V gene | clone size | CDR3 DNA | CDR3 protein
TRBD2 | TRBJ2-3 | TRBV30 | few | TGTGCCTGGTCTAGCGGGGGACCGAACACAGATACGCAGTATTTT | CAWSSGGPNTDTQYF
. | TRBJ2-1 | TRBV11-2 | many | TGTGCCAGCAGCGCGGGACTGAGCTCCTACAATGAGCAGTTCTTC | CASSAGLSSYNEQFF
. | TRBJ2-5 | TRBV4-2 | few | TGTGCCAGCAGCCAAGACGCCTCCGCGGAGACCCAGTACTTC | CASSQDASAETQYF
. | TRBJ2-1 | TRBV15 | few | TGTGCCACAGGGGGCTCTAGCGGGTTCCCCGCCTACAATGAGCAGTTCTTC | CATGGSSGFPAYNEQFF
TRBD2 | TRBJ2-1 | TRBV9 | many | TGTGCCAGCAGCGCCCGGGGGGGGGCTTACTACAATGAGCAGTTCTTC | CASSARGGAYYNEQFF
. | TRBJ2-7 | TRBV2 | . | TGTGCCAGCAAAAGGGATTACGAGCAGTACTTC | CASKRDYEQYF
. | TRBJ1-3 | TRBV6-5 | many | TGTGCCAGCAGTTACGAGCGGAGCTCTGGAAACACCATATATTTT | CASSYERSSGNTIYF
. | TRBJ2-1 | TRBV24-1 | many | TGTGCCACCAGTGAAACTCTAGGCGAGCAGTTCTTC | CATSETLGEQFF
. | TRBJ1-2 | TRBV3-1 | many | TGTGCCAGCAGCCGGCGGGGTAGGGGATTTCACTATGGCTACACCTTC | CASSRRGRGFHYGYTF
TRBD2 | TRBJ2-1 | TRBV19 | many | TGTGCCAGTAGTACCCGTTCCCCTCTACCAGCGGGGGTCTACAATGAGCAGTTCTTC | CASSTRSPLPAGVYNEQFF
. | TRBJ2-3 | TRBV20-1 | many | TGCAGTGCTTCACCGGAGGGCACAGATACGCAGTATTTT | CSASPEGTDTQYF
. | TRBJ2-2 | TRBV12-3/TRBV12-4 | many | TGTGCCAGCAGTTTAGTGCTGGGCGGCGGGGAGCTGTTTTTT | CASSLVLGGGELFF
. | TRBJ1-1 | TRBV7-8 | many | TGTGCCAGCAGCCCCTGGGTAGACACTGAAGCTTTCTTT | CASSPWVDTEAFF
. | TRBJ1-2 | TRBV5-1 | many | TGCGCCAGCAGCTTGGTTATACCGGGCCCAACCGGGACGGGCTACACCTTC | CASSLVIPGPTGTGYTF
TRBD2 | TRBJ2-7 | TRBV29-1 | once | TGCAGCGTAGGGACTAGCTACTACGAGCAGTACTTC | CSVGTSYYEQYF
TRBD1 | TRBJ2-4 | TRBV9 | many | TGTGCCAGCAGCCCACCGGGACAGATAAACATTCAGTACTTC | CASSPPGQINIQYF
. | TRBJ2-1 | TRBV20-1 | many | TGCAGTGCTAGATTCAGGACAGACAATGAGCAGTTCTTC | CSARFRTDNEQFF
. | TRBJ2-7 | TRBV28 | many | TGTGCCAGCAGTTTAGTCCGGGACGGGGCAGGCGAGCAGTACTTC | CASSLVRDGAGEQYF
. | TRBJ2-2 | TRBV29-1 | many | TGCAGCGTCCTAGACATAACGAACACCGGGGAGCTGTTTTTT | CSVLDITNTGELFF
. | TRBJ2-7 | TRBV7-8 | many | TGTGCCAGCAGCACCGGGACCCCGAAAAGCGAGCAGTACTTC | CASSTGTPKSEQYF
TRBD2 | TRBJ2-7 | TRBV5-1 | many | TGCGCCAGCAGCGTCCGGCTAGCGGAGATTATGGGCGAGCAGTACTTC | CASSVRLAEIMGEQYF
. | TRBJ2-7 | TRBV5-1 | many | TGCGCCAGCAGCCAGCAGGGCAACTACGAGCAGTACTTC | CASSQQGNYEQYF
. | TRBJ1-2 | TRBV29-1 | many | TGCAGCGTTGGCCCAGCAAACTATGGCTACACCTTC | CSVGPANYGYTF
TRBD2 | TRBJ2-3 | TRBV20-1 | many | TGCAGTGCTATCCCCGGCTCTAGCGGGGGGACAGATACGCAGTATTTT | CSAIPGSSGGTDTQYF
TRBD1 | TRBJ1-2 | TRBV29-1 | . | TGCAGCGTTGAGACGCAGGGGGCGAACTCTGGCTACACCTTC | CSVETQGANSGYTF
TRBD2 | TRBJ2-1 | TRBV5-1 | many | TGCGCCAGCGGATCTGGCGTCGGGAGGTCCTACAATGAGCAGTTCTTC | CASGSGVGRSYNEQFF
. | TRBJ2-2 | TRBV12-3/TRBV12-4 | few | TGTGCCAGCAGTTGGTACACCGGGGAGCTGTTTTTT | CASSWYTGELFF
. | TRBJ1-2 | TRBV28 | many | TGTGCCAGCAGCTTGGGACACCTCTATGGCTACACCTTC | CASSLGHLYGYTF
. | TRBJ2-3 | TRBV27 | many | TGTGCCAGCAGTTTATTAGGGCAGGGGGATACGCAGTATTTT | CASSLLGQGDTQYF
. | TRBJ1-2 | TRBV12-3/TRBV12-4 | many | TGTGCCAGCAGACCCAGGTTTTCACCACTAAACTATGGCTACACCTTC | CASRPRFSPLNYGYTF
. | TRBJ2-3 | TRBV4-1 | . | TGCGCCAGCAGCCACACCGGGTCTCACACAGATACGCAGTATTTT | CASSHTGSHTDTQYF
. | TRBJ1-6 | TRBV6-5 | . | TGTGCCAGCAGTTACTCGGTCAGGGCCGAGGCGACACCCCTCCACTTT | CASSYSVRAEATPLHF
TRBD2 | TRBJ2-1 | TRBV2 | . | TGTGCCAGCAGTGGCTCGCGGGGGTTCTCCTACAATGAGCAGTTCTTC | CASSGSRGFSYNEQFF